This note documents a single T cell receptor beta chain sequence. This sample was taken from a study of T cell changes during pregnancy in multiple sclerosis. Sequencing used immunoSEQ multiplex PCR; TCRdb keeps in-frame clones, though not all of them. This table holds 30,000 to 45,000 clones, about 92% found once. This TCR derives from a female donor with multiple sclerosis, enrolled in a pregnancy study. Sequenced material: CD4+ T cells from peripheral blood mononuclear cells, taken after pregnancy.

CDR3 region: CASGASGNSNEQFF. For the CDR3, the DNA is TGTGCCTCTGGGGCTAGCGGAAACTCCAATGAGCAGTTCTTC. The chain combines TRBV19 with TRBJ2-1; 7 bases align to TRBD2. The CDR3 loop spans 14 amino acids. Germline-derived CDR1 and CDR2 are LNHDA and SQIVND (reference sequence). V lost 11 bases, J lost 6 bases, and 13 bases stayed unmatched.